A single sample gave rise to the 21 T cell receptor beta chains below, sequenced in a study of blood T cell repertoires in COVID-19. Here immunoSEQ multiplex PCR was the method, and the copy in TCRdb shows in-frame clones only, minus some. In the table there are more than 200,000 clones, around four fifths of which are singletons. The sample was peripheral blood. The receptors here all came from a woman of 80 years or more with COVID-19, enrolled during active disease.

The chain carries TRBV5-1 and TRBJ2-5; D ambiguous. The V gene lost 0 bases and the J gene lost 3 bases, with 9 bases spanning the gap. This CDR3 has 14 residues. The germline V gene has CDR1 SGHRS and CDR2 YFSETQ. The CDR3: CASSLARPKETQYF. The DNA for the CDR3 is TGCGCCAGCAGCTTGGCCAGGCCGAAAGAGACCCAGTACTTC.

This rearrangement joins TRBV18 to TRBJ1-3; D perhaps matches TRBD1 (5 bases). CDR3 length: 15 residues. The germline CDR1 and CDR2 sequences are KGHSH and LQKENI. V dropped 2 bases and J dropped 3 bases, with 11 bases sitting between them. This CDR3 is CASSPDSTLGNTIYF. CDR3 DNA: TGTGCCAGCTCACCAGACAGCACACTTGGAAACACCATATATTTT.

The chain is built from TRBV10-3 and TRBJ2-7, with D perhaps matching TRBD1 (5 bases). The CDR3 has 16 amino acids. With 0 bases removed from V and 4 bases from J, the gap between germline ends came to 16 bases. Germline loops: CDR1 ENHRY, CDR2 SYGVKD. CDR3: CAISESQQSAGYEQYF. CDR3 coding DNA: TGTGCCATCAGTGAGTCGCAACAGAGCGCAGGGTACGAGCAGTACTTC.

The chain carries TRBV27 and TRBJ1-1; D might be TRBD1 (6 bases). The CDR3 spans 14 residues. Trimming pared 8 bases from V and 0 bases from J, leaving 13 bases between. Germline V gene sequence: CDR1 MNHEY, CDR2 SMNVEV (reference sequence). This CDR3 reads CASVSGHLNTEAFF. The CDR3 DNA reads as TGTGCCAGCGTTTCGGGACATTTGAACACTGAAGCTTTCTTT.

The chain combines TRBV2 with TRBJ1-3, with D perhaps matching TRBD1 (6 bases). V was clipped by 1 base and J by 3 bases, with 13 bases between them. The V gene's germline CDR1 is SNHLY and CDR2 FYNNEI. CDR3 size: 16 residues. The CDR3 nucleotides read TGTGCCAGCAGTGAAGGGACAGCAGGCGGTGGAAACACCATATATTTT. Translating it yields CASSEGTAGGGNTIYF.

V and J are TRBV5-1 and TRBJ2-3, with a possible D match to TRBD2 (5 bases). The CDR3 runs to 16 residues. Trimming cost V 0 bases and J 0 bases, with 11 bases left between them. Germline loops: CDR1 SGHRS, CDR2 YFSETQ. The CDR3 DNA reads TGCGCCAGCAGCTTGGGCGGGCAGACTAGCACAGATACGCAGTATTTT. Translated: CASSLGGQTSTDTQYF.

This chain's CDR3 is CASSLTSSSVDTGELFF. CDR3 nucleotide sequence: TGCGCCAGCAGCCTCACGTCCTCTAGCGTAGACACCGGGGAGCTGTTTTTT. This chain joins TRBV5-1 and TRBJ2-2, with D maybe TRBD2 (6 bases). CDR3 length equals 17 residues. Germline CDR1 and CDR2: SGHRS and YFSETQ. Trimming took 4 bases from V and 3 from J, leaving 19 bases between them.

The rearrangement links TRBV3-1 (or the pseudogene TRBV3-2) to TRBJ1-2, with D unclear. Trimming pared 4 bases from V and 4 bases from J, leaving 13 bases between. The CDR3 sequence is 14 residues long. Looked up from germline, CDR1 is LGHDT and CDR2 is YNNKEL (reference sequence). The CDR3 loop is CASSPWTAGYGYTF. The CDR3 region has the DNA TGTGCCAGCAGCCCCTGGACCGCGGGCTATGGCTACACCTTC.

V and J are TRBV9 and TRBJ2-5, with D tentatively TRBD1 (6 bases). V was cut by 0 bases and J by 3 bases, with 12 bases left in between. The CDR3 is 15 residues long. The germline V gene has CDR1 SGDLS and CDR2 YYNGEE. In DNA, the CDR3 is TGTGCCAGCAGCGTAGGGGGGACACCCAAAGAGACCCAGTACTTC. It codes for CASSVGGTPKETQYF.

The chain employs TRBV3-1 (or the pseudogene TRBV3-2) and TRBJ2-4; D unclear. Trimming left V 1 base short and J 6 bases short, with 7 bases between. The germline V gene has CDR1 LGHDT and CDR2 YNNKEL (reference sequence). This CDR3 has 13 amino acids. CDR3 sequence reads: CASSQGSRNIQYF. The DNA for the CDR3 is TGTGCCAGCAGCCAAGGATCCAGAAACATTCAGTACTTC.

The chain combines TRBV2 with TRBJ2-2; D not resolved. Trimming stripped 8 bases from V and 4 bases from J, with 14 bases between. The CDR3 length is 14 residues. Per germline, CDR1 SNHLY and CDR2 FYNNEI. CDR3 residues: CASGRTPLTGELFF. CDR3 nucleotide sequence: TGTGCCAGCGGCAGAACACCTCTCACCGGGGAGCTGTTTTTT.

This sequence joins TRBV7-8 and TRBJ2-5, with TRBD1 as a possible D gene (6 bases). Trimming removed 5 bases at V and 1 base at J, with 14 bases between. Germline V gives CDR1 SGHVS, CDR2 FQNEAQ. This CDR3 comprises 15 residues. The DNA for the CDR3 is TGTGCCAGCAGCCCCCGGGACACGCTCCAAGAGACCCAGTACTTC. This encodes CASSPRDTLQETQYF.

The chain combines TRBV5-5 with TRBJ2-3, with 13 bases fitting TRBD2. The CDR3 has 16 residues. The V segment lost 4 bases and the J segment 6 bases; nucleotides outside the gene matches: 8. Germline lookup yields CDR1 SGHKS and CDR2 YYEKEE (reference sequence). CDR3 loop: CASSPWTSGGGDTQYF. CDR3 DNA: TGTGCCAGCAGCCCGTGGACTAGCGGGGGAGGTGATACGCAGTATTTT.

The table lists this clone with a count of one. The V and J genes are TRBV27 and TRBJ1-1; a possible D gene is TRBD1 (6 bases). The CDR3 is 16 amino acids. With 7 bases removed from V and 0 bases from J, the gap between germline ends came to 18 bases. Germline assignment: CDR1 MNHEY and CDR2 SMNVEV (reference sequence). The CDR3 sequence is CASKSGGAHMNTEAFF. The CDR3 coding sequence is TGTGCCAGCAAGTCCGGGGGGGCTCATATGAACACTGAAGCTTTCTTT.

The genes are TRBV15 and TRBJ1-4, with unresolved D. The V gene lost 0 bases and the J gene lost 8 bases, with 13 bases spanning the gap. The CDR3 is 15 amino acids. Germline CDR1 reads LNHNV; CDR2 reads YYDKDF (reference sequence). This CDR3 is CATSREAALGEKLFF. The CDR3 nucleotides read TGTGCCACCAGCAGAGAAGCGGCGCTGGGGGAAAAACTGTTTTTT.

This chain uses TRBV7-3 with TRBJ2-2, with unresolved D. In germline, CDR1 is SGHTA, CDR2 FQGTGA. Trimming took off 5 bases at V and 3 bases at J, with 4 bases between the two ends. This CDR3 spans 12 amino acids. CDR3 amino acids: CASSPDTGELFF. CDR3 bases: TGTGCCAGCAGCCCGGACACCGGGGAGCTGTTTTTT.

This chain connects TRBV18 to TRBJ1-6; a weak D match, TRBD1 (5 bases). The CDR3 runs to 15 residues. V was trimmed by 3 bases and J by 7 bases, leaving 13 bases between them. Germline lookup yields CDR1 KGHSH and CDR2 LQKENI. Here the CDR3 DNA reads TGTGCCAGCTCACCCCCAGGAGGGGACAATTCACCCCTCCACTTT. It is translated as CASSPPGGDNSPLHF.

Here the CDR3 reads CASSPGGIYNEQFF. CDR3 DNA sequence: TGTGCCAGCAGCCCTGGCGGAATATACAATGAGCAGTTCTTC. V and J are TRBV4-2 and TRBJ2-1; D is ambiguous. Trimming took 4 bases from V and 4 from J, leaving 11 bases between them. In germline, CDR1 is LGHNA, CDR2 YNFKEQ. The length of the CDR3 is 14 residues.

The J gene is TRBJ2-5, the V gene TRBV5-6; 8 positions agree with TRBD2. CDR3 length equals 14 residues. Losses at the gene ends were 4 bases for V and 4 bases for J; bases not matched to a gene: 6. Germline CDR1 reads SGHDT; CDR2 reads YYEEEE. The CDR3 bases are TGTGCCAGCAGCCAGCGCGGGGGGTCAGAGACCCAGTACTTC. Translated, it gives CASSQRGGSETQYF. Full variable domain (missing parts from reference TRBV5-6 and TRBJ2-5): DAGVTQSPTHLIKTRGQQVTLRCSPKSGHDTVSWYQQALGQGPQFIFQYYEEEERQRGNFPDRFSGHQFPNYSSELNVNALLLGDSALYLCASSQRGGSETQYFGPGTRLLVL.

The chain has TRBV18 and TRBJ1-3; 7 positions match TRBD1. This CDR3 region has 15 residues. CDR1 and CDR2 from the germline V gene are KGHSH and LQKENI. V lost 3 bases and J lost 8; bases outside the gene matches: 10. The CDR3 DNA reads TGTGCCAGCTCACCGACGCTGACAGGGATTGACACCATATATTTT. Its translation: CASSPTLTGIDTIYF.

This chain joins TRBV5-1 and TRBJ2-7; 11 nucleotides line up with TRBD2. The V and J ends lost 7 bases and 10 bases, in that order; junction bases with no gene match: 10. Germline values: CDR1 SGHRS, CDR2 YFSETQ. This CDR3 is 13 amino acids long. CDR3 residues: CASSGTSGWGQYF. DNA for the CDR3: TGCGCCAGCTCCGGGACTAGCGGATGGGGCCAGTACTTC.